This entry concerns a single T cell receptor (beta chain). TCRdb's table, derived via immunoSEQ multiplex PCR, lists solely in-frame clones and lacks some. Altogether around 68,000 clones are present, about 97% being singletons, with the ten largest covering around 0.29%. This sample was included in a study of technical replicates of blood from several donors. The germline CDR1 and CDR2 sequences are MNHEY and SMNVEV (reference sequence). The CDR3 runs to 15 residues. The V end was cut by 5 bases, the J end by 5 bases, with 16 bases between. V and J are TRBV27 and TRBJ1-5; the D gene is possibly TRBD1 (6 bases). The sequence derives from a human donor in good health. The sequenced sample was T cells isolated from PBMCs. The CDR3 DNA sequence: TGTGCCAGCAGTCGACTCGAGGGGGAACATCAGCCCCAGCATTTT. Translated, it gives CASSRLEGEHQPQHF.